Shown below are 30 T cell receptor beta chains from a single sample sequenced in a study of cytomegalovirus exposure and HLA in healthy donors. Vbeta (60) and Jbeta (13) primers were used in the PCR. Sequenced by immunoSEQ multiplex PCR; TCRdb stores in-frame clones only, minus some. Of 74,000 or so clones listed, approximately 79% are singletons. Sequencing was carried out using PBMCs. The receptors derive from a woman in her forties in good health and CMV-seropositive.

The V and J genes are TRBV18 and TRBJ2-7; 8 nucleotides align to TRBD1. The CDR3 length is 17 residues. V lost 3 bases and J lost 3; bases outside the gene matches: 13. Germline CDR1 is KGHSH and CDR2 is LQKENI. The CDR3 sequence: CASSPLKAGGILYEQYF. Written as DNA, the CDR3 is TGTGCCAGCTCACCCCTAAAAGCAGGGGGCATCCTCTACGAGCAGTACTTC.

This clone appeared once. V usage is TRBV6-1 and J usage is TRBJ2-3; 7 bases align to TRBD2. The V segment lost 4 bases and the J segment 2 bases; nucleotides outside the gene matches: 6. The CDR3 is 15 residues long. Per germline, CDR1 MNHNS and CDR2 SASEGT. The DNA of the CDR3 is TGTGCCAGCAGTGTACAAGCGGGGTCCACAGATACGCAGTATTTT. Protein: CASSVQAGSTDTQYF.

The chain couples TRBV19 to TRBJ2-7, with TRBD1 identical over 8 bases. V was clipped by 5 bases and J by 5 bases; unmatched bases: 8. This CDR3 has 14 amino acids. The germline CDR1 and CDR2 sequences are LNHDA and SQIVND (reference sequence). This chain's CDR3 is CASSLDRENHEQYF. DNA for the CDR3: TGTGCCAGTAGTTTGGACAGGGAGAACCACGAGCAGTACTTC.

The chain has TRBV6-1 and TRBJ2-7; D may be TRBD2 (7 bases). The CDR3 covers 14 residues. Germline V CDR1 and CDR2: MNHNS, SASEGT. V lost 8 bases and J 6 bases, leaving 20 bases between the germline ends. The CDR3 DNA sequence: TGTGCCAGCGAGGGGGGGAACGAACTCCTCGAGCAGTACTTC. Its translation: CASEGGNELLEQYF.

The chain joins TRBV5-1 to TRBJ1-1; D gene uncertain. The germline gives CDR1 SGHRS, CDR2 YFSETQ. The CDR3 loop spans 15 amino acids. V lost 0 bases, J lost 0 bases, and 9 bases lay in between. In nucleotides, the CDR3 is TGCGCCAGCAGCTTGGCCCAGAAATTGAACACTGAAGCTTTCTTT. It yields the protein CASSLAQKLNTEAFF.

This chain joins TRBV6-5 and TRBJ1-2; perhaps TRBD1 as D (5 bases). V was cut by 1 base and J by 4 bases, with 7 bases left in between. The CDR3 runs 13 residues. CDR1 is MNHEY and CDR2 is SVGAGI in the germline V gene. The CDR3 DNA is TGTGCCAGCAGTTACTTCAGGGTCTATGGCTACACCTTC. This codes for CASSYFRVYGYTF.

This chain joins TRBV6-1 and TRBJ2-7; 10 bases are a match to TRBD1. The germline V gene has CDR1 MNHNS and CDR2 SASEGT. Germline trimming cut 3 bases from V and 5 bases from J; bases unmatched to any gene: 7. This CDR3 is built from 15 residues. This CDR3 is CASSDRTGGLNEQYF. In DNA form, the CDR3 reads TGTGCCAGCAGTGACCGGACAGGGGGTCTCAACGAGCAGTACTTC.

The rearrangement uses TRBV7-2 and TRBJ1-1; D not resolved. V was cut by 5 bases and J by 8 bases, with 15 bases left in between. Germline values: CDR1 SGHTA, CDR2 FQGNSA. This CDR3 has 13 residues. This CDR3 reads CASSPRDTREAFF. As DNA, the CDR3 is TGTGCCAGCAGCCCCCGAGATACGAGGGAAGCTTTCTTT.

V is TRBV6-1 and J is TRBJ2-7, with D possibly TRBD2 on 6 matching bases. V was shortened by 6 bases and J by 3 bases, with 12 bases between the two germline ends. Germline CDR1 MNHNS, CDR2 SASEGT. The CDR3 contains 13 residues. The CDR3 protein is CASSPEGLYEQYF. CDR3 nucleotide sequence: TGTGCCAGCAGCCCGGAGGGGCTCTACGAGCAGTACTTC.

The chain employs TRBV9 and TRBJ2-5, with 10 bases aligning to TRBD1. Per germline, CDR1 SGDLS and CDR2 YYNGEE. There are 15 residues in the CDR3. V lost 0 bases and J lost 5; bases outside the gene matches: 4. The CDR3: CASSVGDRGTETQYF. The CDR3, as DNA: TGTGCCAGCAGCGTAGGGGACAGGGGAACGGAGACCCAGTACTTC. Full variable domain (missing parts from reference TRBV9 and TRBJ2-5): DSGVTQTPKHLITATGQRVTLRCSPRSGDLSVYWYQQSLDQGLQFLIQYYNGEERAKGNILERFSAQQFPDLHSELNLSSLELGDSALYFCASSVGDRGTETQYFGPGTRLLVL.

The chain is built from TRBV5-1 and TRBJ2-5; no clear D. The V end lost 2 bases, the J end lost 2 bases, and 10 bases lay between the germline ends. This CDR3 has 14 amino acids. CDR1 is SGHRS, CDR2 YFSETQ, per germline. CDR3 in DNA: TGCGCCAGCAGCTTAGCGTCGAAGCAAGAGACCCAGTACTTC. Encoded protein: CASSLASKQETQYF. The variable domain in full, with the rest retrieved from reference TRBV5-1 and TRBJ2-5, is KAGVTQTPRYLIKTRGQQVTLSCSPISGHRSVSWYQQTPGQGLQFLFEYFSETQRNKGNFPGRFSGRQFSNSRSEMNVSTLELGDSALYLCASSLASKQETQYFGPGTRLLVL.

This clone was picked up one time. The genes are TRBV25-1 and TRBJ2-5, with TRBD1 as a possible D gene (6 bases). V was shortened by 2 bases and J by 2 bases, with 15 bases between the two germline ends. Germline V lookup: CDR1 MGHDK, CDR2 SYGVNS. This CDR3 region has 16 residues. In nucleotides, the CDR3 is TGTGCCAGCAGTGAAGGTCGGGACACTTTGCAAGAGACCCAGTACTTC. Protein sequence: CASSEGRDTLQETQYF.

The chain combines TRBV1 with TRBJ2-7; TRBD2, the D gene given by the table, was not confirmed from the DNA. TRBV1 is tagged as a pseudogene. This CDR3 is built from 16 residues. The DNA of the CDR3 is TGCACCAGCAGCCAAGTTCATGGCGGAGCCTCCTACGAGCAGTACTTC. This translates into CTSSQVHGGASYEQYF.

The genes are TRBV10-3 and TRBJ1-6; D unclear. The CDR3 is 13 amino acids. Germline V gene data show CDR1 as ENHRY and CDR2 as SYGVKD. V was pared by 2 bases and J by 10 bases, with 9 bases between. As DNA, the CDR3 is TGTGCCATCAGTGAGGGTTCAGGCTCACCCCTCCACTTT. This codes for CAISEGSGSPLHF.

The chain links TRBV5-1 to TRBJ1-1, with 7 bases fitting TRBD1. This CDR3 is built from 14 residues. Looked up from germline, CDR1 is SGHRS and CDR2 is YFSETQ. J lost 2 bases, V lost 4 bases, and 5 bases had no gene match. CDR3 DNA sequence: TGCGCCAGCAGCGTCGGGACAGCTAACACTGAAGCTTTCTTT. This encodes CASSVGTANTEAFF.

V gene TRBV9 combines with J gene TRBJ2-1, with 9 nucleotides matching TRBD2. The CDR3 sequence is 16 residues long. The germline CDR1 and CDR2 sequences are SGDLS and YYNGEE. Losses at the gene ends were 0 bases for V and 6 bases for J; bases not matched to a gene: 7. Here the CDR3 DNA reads TGTGCCAGCAGCGTAGTCGGCGGGGGGGCCCCCAATGAGCAGTTCTTC. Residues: CASSVVGGGAPNEQFF.

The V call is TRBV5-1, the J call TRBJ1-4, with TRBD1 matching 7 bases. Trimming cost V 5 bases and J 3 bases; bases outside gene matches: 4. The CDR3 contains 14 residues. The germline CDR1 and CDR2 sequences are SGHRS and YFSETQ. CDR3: CASRLDRSNEKLFF. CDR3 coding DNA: TGCGCCAGCAGGCTGGACAGGTCTAATGAAAAACTGTTTTTT.

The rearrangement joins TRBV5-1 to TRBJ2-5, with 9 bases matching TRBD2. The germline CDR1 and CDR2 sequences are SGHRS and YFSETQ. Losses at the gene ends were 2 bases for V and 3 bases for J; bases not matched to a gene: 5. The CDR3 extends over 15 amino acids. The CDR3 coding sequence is TGCGCCAGCAGCTTAGGAAGCGGGGGGAAAGAGACCCAGTACTTC. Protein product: CASSLGSGGKETQYF.

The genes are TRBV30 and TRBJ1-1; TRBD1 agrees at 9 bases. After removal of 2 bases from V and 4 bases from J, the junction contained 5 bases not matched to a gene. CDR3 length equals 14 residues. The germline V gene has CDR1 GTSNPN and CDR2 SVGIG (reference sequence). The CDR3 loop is CAWSTGGTGTEAFF. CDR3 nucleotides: TGTGCCTGGAGTACAGGGGGCACGGGCACTGAAGCTTTCTTT. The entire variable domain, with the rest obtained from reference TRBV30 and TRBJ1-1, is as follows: SQTIHQWPATLVQPVGSPLSLECTVEGTSNPNLYWYRQAAGRGLQLLFYSVGIGQISSEVPQNLSASRPQDRQFILSSKKLLLSDSGFYLCAWSTGGTGTEAFFGQGTRLTVV.

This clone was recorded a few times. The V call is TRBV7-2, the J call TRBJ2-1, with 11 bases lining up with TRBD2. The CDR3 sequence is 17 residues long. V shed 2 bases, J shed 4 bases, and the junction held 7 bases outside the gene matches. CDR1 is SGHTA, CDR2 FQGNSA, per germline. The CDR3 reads CASSLRGGLADYNEQFF. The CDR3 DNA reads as TGTGCCAGCAGCTTACGAGGGGGACTAGCGGATTACAATGAGCAGTTCTTC.

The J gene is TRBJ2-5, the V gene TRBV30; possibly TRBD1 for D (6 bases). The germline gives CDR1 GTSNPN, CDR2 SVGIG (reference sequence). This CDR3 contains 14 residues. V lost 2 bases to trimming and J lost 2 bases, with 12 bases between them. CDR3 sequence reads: CAWSSGQLQETQYF. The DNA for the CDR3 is TGTGCCTGGAGTTCCGGACAGCTTCAAGAGACCCAGTACTTC. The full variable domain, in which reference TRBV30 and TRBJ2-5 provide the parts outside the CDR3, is SQTIHQWPATLVQPVGSPLSLECTVEGTSNPNLYWYRQAAGRGLQLLFYSVGIGQISSEVPQNLSASRPQDRQFILSSKKLLLSDSGFYLCAWSSGQLQETQYFGPGTRLLVL.

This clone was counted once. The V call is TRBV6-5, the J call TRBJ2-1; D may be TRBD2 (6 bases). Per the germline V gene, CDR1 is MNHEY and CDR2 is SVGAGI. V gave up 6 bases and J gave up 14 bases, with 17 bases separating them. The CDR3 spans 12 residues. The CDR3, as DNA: TGTGCCAGCAGGGACCTTGCAGGCGGGGAGTTCTTC. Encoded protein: CASRDLAGGEFF.

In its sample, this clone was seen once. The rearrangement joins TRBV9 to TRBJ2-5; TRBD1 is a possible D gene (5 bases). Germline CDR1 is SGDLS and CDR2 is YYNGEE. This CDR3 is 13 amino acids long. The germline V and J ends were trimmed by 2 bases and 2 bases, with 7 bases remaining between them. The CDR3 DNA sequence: TGTGCCAGCAGCGTTACAGGTCAAGAGACCCAGTACTTC. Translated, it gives CASSVTGQETQYF.

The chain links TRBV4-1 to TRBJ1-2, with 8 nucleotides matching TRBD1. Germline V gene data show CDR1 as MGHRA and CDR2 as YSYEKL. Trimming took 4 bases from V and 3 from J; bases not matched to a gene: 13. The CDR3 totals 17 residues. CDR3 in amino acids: CASSPGGGRGPHYGYTF. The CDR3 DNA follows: TGCGCCAGCAGCCCCGGTGGAGGCAGGGGGCCTCACTATGGCTACACCTTC.

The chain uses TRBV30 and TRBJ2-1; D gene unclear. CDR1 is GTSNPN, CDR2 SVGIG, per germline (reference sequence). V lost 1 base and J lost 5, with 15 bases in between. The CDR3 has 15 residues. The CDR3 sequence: CAWSGVQRTDNEQFF. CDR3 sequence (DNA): TGTGCCTGGAGTGGTGTTCAGCGAACGGACAATGAGCAGTTCTTC.

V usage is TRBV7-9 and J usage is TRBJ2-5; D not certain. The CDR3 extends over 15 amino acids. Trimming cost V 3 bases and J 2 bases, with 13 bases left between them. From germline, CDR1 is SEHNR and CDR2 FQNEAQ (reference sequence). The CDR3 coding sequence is TGTGCCAGCAGCTTTCTCCTCCCCACACAAGAGACCCAGTACTTC. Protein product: CASSFLLPTQETQYF.

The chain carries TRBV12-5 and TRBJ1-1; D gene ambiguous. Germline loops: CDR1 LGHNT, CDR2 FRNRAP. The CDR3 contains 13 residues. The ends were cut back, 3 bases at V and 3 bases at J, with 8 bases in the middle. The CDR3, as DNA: TGTGCTAGTGGTTTTGGGAGGTACACTGAAGCTTTCTTT. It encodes CASGFGRYTEAFF.

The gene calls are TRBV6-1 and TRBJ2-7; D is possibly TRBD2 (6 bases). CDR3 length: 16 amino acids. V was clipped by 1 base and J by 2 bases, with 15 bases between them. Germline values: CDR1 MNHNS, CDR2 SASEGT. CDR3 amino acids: CASSEVPEGPPYEQYF. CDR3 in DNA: TGTGCCAGCAGTGAAGTTCCGGAGGGGCCTCCCTACGAGCAGTACTTC.

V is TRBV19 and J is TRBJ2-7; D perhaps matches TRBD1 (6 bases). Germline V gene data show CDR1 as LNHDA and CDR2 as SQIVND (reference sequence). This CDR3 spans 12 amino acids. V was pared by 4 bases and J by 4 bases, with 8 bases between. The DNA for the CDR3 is TGTGCCAGTAGTACACAGGGTTACGAGCAGTACTTC. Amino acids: CASSTQGYEQYF.

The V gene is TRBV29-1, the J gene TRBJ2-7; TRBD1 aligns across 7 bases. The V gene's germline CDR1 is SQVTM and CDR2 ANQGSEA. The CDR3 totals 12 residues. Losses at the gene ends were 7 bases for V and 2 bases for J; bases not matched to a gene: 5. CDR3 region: CSAGTATYEQYF. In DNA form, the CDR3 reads TGCAGCGCCGGGACAGCCACCTACGAGCAGTACTTC.